The TCR beta chain described here comes from a study of control samples from healthy donors and cancer patients. The method was immunoSEQ multiplex PCR; TCRdb's version includes in-frame clones alone and lacks a portion of them. The sample carries around 75,000 clones, roughly 92% recorded once. Sequences were obtained from blood. This clonotype was sampled from a woman aged 55-69 years in good health.

CDR3 region: CASSPTTGASTEAFF. CDR3 nucleotides: TGTGCCAGCAGTCCGACGACAGGGGCGAGCACTGAAGCTTTCTTT. The chain has TRBV28 and TRBJ1-1; 8 bases fit TRBD1. V gave up 5 bases and J gave up 4 bases; unmatched junction bases: 9. The CDR3 consists of 15 residues. Germline-derived CDR1 and CDR2 are MDHEN and SYDVKM.